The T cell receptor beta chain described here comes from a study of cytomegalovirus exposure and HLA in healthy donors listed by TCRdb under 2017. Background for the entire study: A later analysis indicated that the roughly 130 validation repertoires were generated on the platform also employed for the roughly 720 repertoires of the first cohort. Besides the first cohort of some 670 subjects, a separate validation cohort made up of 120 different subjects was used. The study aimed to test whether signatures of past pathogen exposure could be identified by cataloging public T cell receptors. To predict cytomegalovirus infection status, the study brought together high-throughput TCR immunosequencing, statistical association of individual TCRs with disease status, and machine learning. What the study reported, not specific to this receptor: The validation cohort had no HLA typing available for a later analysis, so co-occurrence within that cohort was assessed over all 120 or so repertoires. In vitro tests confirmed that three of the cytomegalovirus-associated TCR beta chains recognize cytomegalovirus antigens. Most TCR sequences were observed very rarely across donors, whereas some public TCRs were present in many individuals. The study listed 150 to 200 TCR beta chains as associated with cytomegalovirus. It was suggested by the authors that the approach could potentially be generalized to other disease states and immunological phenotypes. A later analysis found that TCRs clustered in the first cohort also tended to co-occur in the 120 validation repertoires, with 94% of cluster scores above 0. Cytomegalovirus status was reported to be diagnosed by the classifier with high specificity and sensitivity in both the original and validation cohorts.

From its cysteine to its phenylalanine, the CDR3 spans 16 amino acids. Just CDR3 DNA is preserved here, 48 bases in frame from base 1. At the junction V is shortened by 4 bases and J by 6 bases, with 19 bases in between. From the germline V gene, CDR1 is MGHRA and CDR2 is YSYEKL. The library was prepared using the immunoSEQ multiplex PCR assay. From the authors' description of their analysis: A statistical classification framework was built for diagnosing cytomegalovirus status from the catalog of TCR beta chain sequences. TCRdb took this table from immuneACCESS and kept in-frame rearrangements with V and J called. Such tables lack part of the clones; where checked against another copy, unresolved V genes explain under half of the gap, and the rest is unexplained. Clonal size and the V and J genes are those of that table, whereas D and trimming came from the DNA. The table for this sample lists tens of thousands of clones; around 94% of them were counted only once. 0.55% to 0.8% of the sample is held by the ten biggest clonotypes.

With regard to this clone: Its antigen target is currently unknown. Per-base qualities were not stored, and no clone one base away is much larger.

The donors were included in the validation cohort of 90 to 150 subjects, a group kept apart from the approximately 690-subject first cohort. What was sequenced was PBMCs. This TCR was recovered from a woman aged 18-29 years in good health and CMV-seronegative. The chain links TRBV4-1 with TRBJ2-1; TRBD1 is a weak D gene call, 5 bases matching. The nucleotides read TGCGCCAGCAGCCGCACCCCTCCGACAGCCGGCAATGAGCAGTTCTTC. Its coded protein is CASSRTPPTAGNEQFF.